This TCR beta chain was recorded in a study of T cells in Graves' hyperthyroidism and ophthalmopathy. Regarding the study as a whole: A model of 13 V-J features distinguished ophthalmopathy from stable hyperthyroidism.

Germline lookup yields CDR1 LNHNV and CDR2 YYDKDF (reference sequence). The junction had 6 bases not matched to a gene; V was cut back by 1 base and J by 0 bases. CDR3 size: 19 residues. RNA transcripts gave rise to amplified TCR beta CDR3 regions. When the TCR CDR3 underwent first-round RT-PCR, the HTBI primer set was used. TCRdb independently ran MiXCR on the multiplex PCR reads; one entry per CDR3 protein. Among 650,000 to 700,000 distinct CDR3 sequences listed, 15% to 20% were seen once. The table lists this clonotype with a few counts. Its antigen is not known. The source is a man aged 45-65 years with Graves' hyperthyroidism. The V gene is TRBV15, the J gene TRBJ2-1; TRBD2 matches at 13 bases. The source material was blood. DNA for the CDR3: TGTGCCACCAGCAGAGCTCAGACTAGCGGGAGGAGCTCCTACAATGAGCAGTTCTTC. Encoded protein: CATSRAQTSGRSSYNEQFF.